The T cell receptor beta chain under discussion was sequenced for a study of cytomegalovirus exposure and HLA in healthy donors. Notes on the study in general: The authors enumerated over 150 TCR beta chains as linked to cytomegalovirus.

On this clone itself: Its cognate antigen is unknown.

Samples came from healthy bone marrow donors. The PCR had 60 Vbeta and 13 Jbeta primers. The protocol was immunoSEQ multiplex PCR, while the TCRdb copy is restricted to in-frame clones and leaves out a portion. This repertoire shows 120,000 or so clones, about 80% found once; its top ten account for almost 5%. The germline V gene encodes CDR1 SNHLY and CDR2 FYNNEI. V lost 0 bases and J lost 2; bases outside the gene matches: 0. This CDR3 spans 14 amino acids. Material for sequencing was PBMCs. This chain joins TRBV2 and TRBJ2-7, with TRBD2 matching over 8 bases. This sequence originates from a middle-aged man in good health and CMV-seropositive. CDR3 DNA: TGTGCCAGCAGTGAAGCTAGCGGGACCTACGAGCAGTACTTC. It encodes CASSEASGTYEQYF. Combining the CDR3 with reference TRBV2 and TRBJ2-7 gives the whole variable domain EPEVTQTPSHQVTQMGQEVILRCVPISNHLYFYWYRQILGQKVEFLVSFYNNEISEKSEIFDDQFSVERPDGSNFTLKIRSTKLEDSAMYFCASSEASGTYEQYFGPGTRLTVT.